Given below is one T cell receptor (beta chain) in context. The data stem from a study of blood T cells in healthy people across ages. V gave up 5 bases and J gave up 3 bases; unmatched junction bases: 3. The V gene's germline CDR1 is SGHTA and CDR2 FQGNSA. This CDR3 has 14 residues. With a J-beta primer mix and a sample-barcoded 5' primer, a second PCR ran about 7 to 12 cycles. The template-switch adaptor was a 5' adaptor with 12 random nucleotides. It tagged each cDNA molecule. TCRdb ran MiXCR on the 5' RACE reads and lists one entry per CDR3 protein. Of around 2 million distinct CDR3 sequences listed, about 39% were seen once; the top ten hold under 25%.

The clonotype was recovered from a human donor in good health. The V call is TRBV7-2, the J call TRBJ1-5, with TRBD1 matching 8 bases. Sequencing was performed on blood. The CDR3: CASSKTGDNQPQHF. CDR3 sequence (DNA): TGTGCCAGCAGCAAGACAGGGGACAATCAGCCCCAGCATTTT.